These 6 T cell receptor beta chains came from one sample sequenced in a study of CD8+ T cells in alopecia areata. TCR sequencing used cDNA made by reverse transcription of extracted RNA. Measured with immunoSEQ multiplex PCR; TCRdb has only the in-frame clones, and not every one. The sample contains more than 90,000 clones, 30% to 40% of which appear only once. Sample: CD4+ T cells sorted from blood. These receptors were collected from a human donor with alopecia areata.

This sequence joins TRBV29-1 and TRBJ1-2; D is perhaps TRBD1 (6 bases). The ends were cut back, 8 bases at V and 3 bases at J, with 16 bases in the middle. The CDR3 runs 13 residues. CDR1 and CDR2 from the germline V gene are SQVTM and ANQGSEA. DNA of the CDR3: TGCAGCATAGGAGGGGGGCGAGACTATGGCTACACCTTC. Protein product: CSIGGGRDYGYTF.

The chain is built from TRBV30 and TRBJ2-3; D is perhaps TRBD1 or TRBD2 (5 bases each). The germline CDR1 and CDR2 sequences are GTSNPN and SVGIG (reference sequence). The CDR3 covers 13 residues. The V end was cut by 3 bases, the J end by 0 bases, with 7 bases between. CDR3 loop: CAWRGDSTDTQYF. In DNA form, the CDR3 reads TGTGCCTGGAGGGGGGACAGCACAGATACGCAGTATTTT.

This clone was seen a few times. The chain joins TRBV29-1 to TRBJ1-1; the D is unclear. The V end was cut by 1 base, the J end by 4 bases, with 4 bases between. The CDR3 has 11 residues. In germline, CDR1 is SQVTM, CDR2 ANQGSEA. The CDR3, as DNA: TGCAGCGTTGAAGTGGGCACTGAAGCTTTCTTT. Its protein product is CSVEVGTEAFF.

The V call is TRBV29-1, the J call TRBJ1-2, with 7 bases fitting TRBD1. V shed 2 bases, J shed 5 bases, and the junction held 8 bases outside the gene matches. Germline CDR1 reads SQVTM; CDR2 reads ANQGSEA. The CDR3 length is 14 residues. The CDR3 DNA reads TGCAGCGTTGAAAGGGGGCGGGGTGCTTATGGCTACACCTTC. It translates to CSVERGRGAYGYTF.

CDR3 region: CAYGTSGSYEQYF. The CDR3 bases are TGTGCCTATGGGACTAGCGGATCCTACGAGCAGTACTTC. The rearrangement links TRBV30 to TRBJ2-7; the match to TRBD2 covers 11 bases. V was clipped by 7 bases and J by 1 base; unmatched bases: 3. CDR1 is GTSNPN and CDR2 is SVGIG in the germline V gene (reference sequence). This CDR3 comprises 13 residues.

This clone was counted only a few times. This sequence joins TRBV28 and TRBJ2-1; D possibly matches TRBD1 or TRBD2 (5 bases each). V shed 6 bases and J shed 8 bases, with 14 bases lying between them. There are 13 residues in the CDR3. The germline gives CDR1 MDHEN, CDR2 SYDVKM. The CDR3 DNA reads as TGTGCCAGCAGCCTGGGACCAAAGCATGAGCAGTTCTTC. Translation gives CASSLGPKHEQFF.